This T cell receptor (beta chain) came from a study of blood T cell repertoires in COVID-19. Looking at the study overall: Samples representing acute and convalescent COVID-19 were sourced from the United States, Italy and Spain.

Self-reported history from a screening survey and questionnaire set each donor's cohort. Original analysis: Reference gene primers were amplified, and this amplification served to estimate nucleated cell counts. The data were produced by immunoSEQ multiplex PCR, yet TCRdb's version contains in-frame clones alone and is incomplete. From that table come the V and J calls and clone size; the DNA was used to work out D and trimming. The table has 150,000 to 200,000 clones, approximately 82% seen once; the top ten hold more than 4%. There are 16 residues in the CDR3. In germline, CDR1 is SGHNT, CDR2 YYREEE (reference sequence). The ends lost 0 bases at V and 3 bases at J; junction bases unmatched: 6.

The sequenced sample consisted of PBMCs or T cells enriched from blood (not recorded which). V gene TRBV5-4 combines with J gene TRBJ2-3, with 8 bases fitting TRBD2. The origin of this receptor is an older woman with acute COVID-19. CDR3 amino acids: CASSLGPLAGTDTQYF. The CDR3 coding sequence is TGTGCCAGCAGCTTGGGTCCCCTAGCGGGTACAGATACGCAGTATTTT.